The 13 T cell receptor beta chains presented below share a single source sample, sequenced in a study of CD8+ T cells in alopecia areata. Extraction of RNA preceded its reverse transcription into cDNA, which served as the sequencing template. The table came from immunoSEQ multiplex PCR; TCRdb's copy has only in-frame clones and leaves some out. The profile shows around 120,000 clones, roughly 69% of them singletons. The specimen sequenced was CD4+ T cells sorted from blood. These receptors all come from a human donor in good health.

The V call is TRBV27, the J call TRBJ1-2, with D perhaps matching TRBD1 (5 bases). V shed 0 bases and J shed 3 bases, with 5 bases lying between them. The germline V gene encodes CDR1 MNHEY and CDR2 SMNVEV (reference sequence). This CDR3 spans 13 amino acids. The CDR3 nucleotides are TGTGCCAGCAGTTTATCGACAGACTATGGCTACACCTTC. Amino acid sequence: CASSLSTDYGYTF.

This clone was seen a handful of times. The rearrangement joins TRBV6-5 to TRBJ2-2; D is possibly TRBD1 or TRBD2 (5 bases each). With 4 bases removed from V and 4 bases from J, the gap between germline ends came to 10 bases. This CDR3 contains 14 residues. Germline V gene data show CDR1 as MNHEY and CDR2 as SVGAGI. The DNA for the CDR3 is TGTGCCAGCAGTTTCCCTGGGGGCACCGGGGAGCTGTTTTTT. Amino acids: CASSFPGGTGELFF.

The chain is built from TRBV5-1 and TRBJ2-5; D unresolved. Trimming took 0 bases from V and 5 from J, leaving 14 bases between them. The germline gives CDR1 SGHRS, CDR2 YFSETQ. This CDR3 is 15 amino acids long. The chain's CDR3 is CASSLASWGRETQYF. The CDR3 bases are TGCGCCAGCAGCTTGGCAAGCTGGGGTCGGGAGACCCAGTACTTC.

This chain uses TRBV30 with TRBJ2-7; D is unclear. This CDR3 comprises 11 residues. V was clipped by 5 bases and J by 7 bases, with 12 bases between them. Germline V lookup: CDR1 GTSNPN, CDR2 SVGIG (reference sequence). The CDR3 loop reads CAWATWGEQYF. CDR3 sequence (DNA): TGTGCCTGGGCTACATGGGGTGAGCAGTACTTC.

Here the CDR3 reads CASSAGQGGNSPLHF. In nucleotides, the CDR3 is TGTGCCAGCAGCGCGGGACAGGGAGGCAATTCACCCCTCCACTTT. V is TRBV7-2 and J is TRBJ1-6; TRBD1 aligns across 9 bases. V lost 5 bases to trimming and J lost 7 bases; unmatched junction nucleotides: 6. The length of the CDR3 is 15 residues. CDR1 is SGHTA, CDR2 FQGNSA, per germline.

V and J are TRBV30 and TRBJ1-1; D is ambiguous. V lost 8 bases, J lost 3 bases, and 16 bases lay in between. CDR1 is GTSNPN, CDR2 SVGIG, per germline (reference sequence). This CDR3 contains 13 residues. CDR3 region: CALADSRDTEAFF. CDR3 nucleotides: TGTGCCCTGGCGGATTCCCGAGACACTGAAGCTTTCTTT.

The V gene is TRBV4-2, the J gene TRBJ2-7, with 9 bases lining up with TRBD2. The CDR3 has 15 amino acids. J was trimmed by 6 bases and V by 0 bases; bases with no gene match: 6. CDR1 LGHNA and CDR2 YNFKEQ come from the germline V gene. The CDR3 DNA sequence: TGTGCCAGCAGCCAAGATGTGCAGCGGGGGGCCGAGCAGTACTTC. It specifies CASSQDVQRGAEQYF.

The V and J genes are TRBV12-2 and TRBJ2-3; the table's D call of TRBD2 was not tested on the DNA. TRBV12-2 is a recognized pseudogene. This CDR3 is built from 17 residues. CDR3 residues: CASRLGTSSLSTDTQYF. DNA of the CDR3: TGTGCAAGTCGCCTGGGGACTAGCAGCTTAAGCACAGATACGCAGTATTTT.

The chain is built from TRBV7-8 and TRBJ2-1; no clear D gene. V lost 0 bases, J lost 6 bases, and 9 bases lay in between. The CDR3 totals 14 residues. Germline V CDR1 and CDR2: SGHVS, FQNEAQ. The CDR3 loop is CASSLARVSNEQFF. In DNA, the CDR3 is TGTGCCAGCAGCTTAGCCCGGGTGAGCAATGAGCAGTTCTTC.

The V call is TRBV7-2, the J call TRBJ2-2, with 11 bases that match TRBD1. V gave up 1 base and J gave up 5 bases; unmatched junction bases: 6. The germline gives CDR1 SGHTA, CDR2 FQGNSA. This CDR3 is built from 17 residues. The CDR3 region is CASSLGPGQGATGELFF. The DNA for the CDR3 is TGTGCCAGCAGCTTAGGTCCAGGACAGGGGGCGACCGGGGAGCTGTTTTTT.

The V and J genes are TRBV10-3 and TRBJ1-3, with a weak D call TRBD1 (5 bases). The CDR3 is made up of 14 amino acids. Trimming cost V 2 bases and J 5 bases, with 10 bases left between them. CDR1 and CDR2 from the germline V gene are ENHRY and SYGVKD. The CDR3 DNA is TGTGCCATCAGTGAGGAGGGGCGCAGAAACACCATATATTTT. Translating gives CAISEEGRRNTIYF.

The V gene is TRBV27, the J gene TRBJ1-2; maybe TRBD1 (5 bases). CDR1 and CDR2 from the germline V gene are MNHEY and SMNVEV (reference sequence). The CDR3 has 13 residues. Trimming removed 9 bases from V and 9 bases from J, with 20 bases in between. In DNA, the CDR3 is TGTGCCAGTTTTGAGGGACGGCTCTTGAGCTACACCTTC. This encodes CASFEGRLLSYTF.

The CDR3 loop is CSGRRLSTDTQYF. DNA of the CDR3: TGCAGCGGACGCCGCCTCAGCACAGATACGCAGTATTTT. The chain carries TRBV29-1 and TRBJ2-3, with D unresolved. The CDR3 totals 13 residues. The germline gives CDR1 SQVTM, CDR2 ANQGSEA. With 7 bases removed from V and 0 bases from J, the gap between germline ends came to 11 bases.